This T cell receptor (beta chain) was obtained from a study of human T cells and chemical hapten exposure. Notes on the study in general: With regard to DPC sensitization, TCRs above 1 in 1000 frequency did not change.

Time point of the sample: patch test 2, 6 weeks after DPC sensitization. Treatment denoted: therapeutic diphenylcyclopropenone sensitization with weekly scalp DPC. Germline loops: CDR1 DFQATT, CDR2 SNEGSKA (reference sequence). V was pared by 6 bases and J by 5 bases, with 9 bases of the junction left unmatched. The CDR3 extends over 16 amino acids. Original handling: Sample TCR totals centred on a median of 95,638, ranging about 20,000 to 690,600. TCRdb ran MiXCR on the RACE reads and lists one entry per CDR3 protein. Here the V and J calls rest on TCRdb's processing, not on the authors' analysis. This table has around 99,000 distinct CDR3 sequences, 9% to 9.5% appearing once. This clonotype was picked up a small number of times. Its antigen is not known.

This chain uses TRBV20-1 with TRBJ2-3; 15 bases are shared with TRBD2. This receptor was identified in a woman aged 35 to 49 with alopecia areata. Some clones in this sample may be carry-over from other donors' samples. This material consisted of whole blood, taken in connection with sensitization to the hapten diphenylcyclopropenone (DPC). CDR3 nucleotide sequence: TGCAGTGCAGGACTAGCGGGGGGGCGGGTAGAAGATACGCAGTATTTT. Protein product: CSAGLAGGRVEDTQYF.